Sequencing of this T cell receptor beta chain was carried out in a study of T cell responses to AZD1222 COVID-19 vaccine. Regarding the study as a whole: Along spike, vaccine-associated CD4 TCRs were found throughout, with dominance at 160-218 and 743-854. Reports indicate that nearly half of spike-specific TCRs are directed at unmutated variant regions.

Points on this clone: Its matching antigen is unknown.

The CDR3 contains 15 residues. Trimming left V 5 bases short and J 1 base short, with 14 bases between. Germline loops: CDR1 SGHTA, CDR2 FQGTGA. Some clones are missing from TCRdb's copy, which holds only in-frame ones; the method was immunoSEQ multiplex PCR. The sample consists of approximately 100,000 clones, about 86% of them appearing once. The material sequenced was peripheral blood, taken on day 0 of AZD1222 vaccination. The rearrangement links TRBV7-3 to TRBJ1-1, with D tentatively TRBD1 (5 bases). The receptor was isolated from an adult in good health. The CDR3 loop is CASSAQSGGNTEAFF. CDR3 nucleotide sequence: TGTGCCAGCAGCGCCCAATCCGGGGGGAACACTGAAGCTTTCTTT.